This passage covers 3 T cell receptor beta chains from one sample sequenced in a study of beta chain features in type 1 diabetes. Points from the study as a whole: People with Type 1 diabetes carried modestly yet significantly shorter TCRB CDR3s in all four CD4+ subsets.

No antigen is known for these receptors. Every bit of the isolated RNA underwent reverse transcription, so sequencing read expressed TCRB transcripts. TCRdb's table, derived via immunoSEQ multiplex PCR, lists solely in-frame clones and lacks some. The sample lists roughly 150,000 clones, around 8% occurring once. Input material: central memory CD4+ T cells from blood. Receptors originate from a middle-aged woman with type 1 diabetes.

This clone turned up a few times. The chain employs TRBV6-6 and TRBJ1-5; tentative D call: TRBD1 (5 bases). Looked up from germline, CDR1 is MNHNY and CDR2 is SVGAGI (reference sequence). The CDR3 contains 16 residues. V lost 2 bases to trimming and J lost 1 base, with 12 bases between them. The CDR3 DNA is TGTGCCAGCAGTTACGTGGGGGGAGGAAGCAATCAGCCCCAGCATTTT. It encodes CASSYVGGGSNQPQHF.

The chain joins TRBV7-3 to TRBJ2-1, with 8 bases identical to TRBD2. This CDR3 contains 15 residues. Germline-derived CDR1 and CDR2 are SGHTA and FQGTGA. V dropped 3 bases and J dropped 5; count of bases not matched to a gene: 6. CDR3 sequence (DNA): TGTGCCAGCAGCTTTTACGGGGGGGTAAACAATGAGCAGTTCTTC. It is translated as CASSFYGGVNNEQFF.

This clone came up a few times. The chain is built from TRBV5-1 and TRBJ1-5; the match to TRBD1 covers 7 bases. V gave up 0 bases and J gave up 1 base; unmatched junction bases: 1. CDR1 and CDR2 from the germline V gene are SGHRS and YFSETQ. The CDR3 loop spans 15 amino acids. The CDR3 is CASSLEGQSNQPQHF. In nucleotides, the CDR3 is TGCGCCAGCAGCTTGGAGGGACAGAGCAATCAGCCCCAGCATTTT.